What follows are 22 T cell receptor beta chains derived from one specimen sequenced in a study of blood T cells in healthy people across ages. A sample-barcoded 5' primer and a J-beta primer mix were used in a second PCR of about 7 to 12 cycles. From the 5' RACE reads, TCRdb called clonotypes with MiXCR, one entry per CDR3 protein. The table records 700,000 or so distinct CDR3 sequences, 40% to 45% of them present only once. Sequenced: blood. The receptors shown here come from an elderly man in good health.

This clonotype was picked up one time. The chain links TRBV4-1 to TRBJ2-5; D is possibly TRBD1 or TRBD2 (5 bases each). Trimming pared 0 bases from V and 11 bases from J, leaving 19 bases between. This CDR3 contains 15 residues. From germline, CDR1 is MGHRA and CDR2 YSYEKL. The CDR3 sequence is CASSQDGAFFREQYF. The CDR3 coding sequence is TGCGCCAGCAGCCAAGACGGCGCCTTCTTCAGGGAGCAGTACTTC.

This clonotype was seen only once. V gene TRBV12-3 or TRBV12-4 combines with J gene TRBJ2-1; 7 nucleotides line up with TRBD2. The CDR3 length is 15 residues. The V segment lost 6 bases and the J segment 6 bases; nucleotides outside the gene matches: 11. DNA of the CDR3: TGTGCCAGCAGATCCGGGACTACCCCATTCAATGAGCAGTTCTTC. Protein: CASRSGTTPFNEQFF.

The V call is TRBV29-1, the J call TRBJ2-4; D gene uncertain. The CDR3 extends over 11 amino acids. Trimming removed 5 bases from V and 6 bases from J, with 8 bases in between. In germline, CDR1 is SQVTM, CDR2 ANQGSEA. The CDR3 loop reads CSVFGGNIQYF. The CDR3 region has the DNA TGCAGCGTTTTCGGCGGAAACATTCAGTACTTC.

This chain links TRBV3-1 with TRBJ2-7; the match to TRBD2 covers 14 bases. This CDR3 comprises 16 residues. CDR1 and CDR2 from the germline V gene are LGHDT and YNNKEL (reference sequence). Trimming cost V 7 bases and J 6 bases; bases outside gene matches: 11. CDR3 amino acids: CASNRGGLAGAGEQYF. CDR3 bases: TGTGCCAGCAACCGGGGGGGACTAGCGGGAGCTGGCGAGCAGTACTTC.

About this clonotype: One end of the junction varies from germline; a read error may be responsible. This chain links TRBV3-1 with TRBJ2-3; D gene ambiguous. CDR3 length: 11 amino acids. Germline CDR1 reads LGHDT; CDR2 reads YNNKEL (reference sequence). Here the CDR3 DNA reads TGTGCCAGCAGCTGGTCAGATGCGCAGTATTTT. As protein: CASSWSDAQYF.

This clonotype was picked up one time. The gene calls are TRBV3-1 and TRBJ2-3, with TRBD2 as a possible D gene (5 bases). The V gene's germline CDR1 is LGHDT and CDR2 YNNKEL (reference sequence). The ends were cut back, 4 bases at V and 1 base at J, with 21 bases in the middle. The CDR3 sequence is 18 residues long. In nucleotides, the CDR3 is TGTGCCAGCAGCCCCCCCCTGGGCAAGATGAGGGGCACAGATACGCAGTATTTT. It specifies CASSPPLGKMRGTDTQYF.

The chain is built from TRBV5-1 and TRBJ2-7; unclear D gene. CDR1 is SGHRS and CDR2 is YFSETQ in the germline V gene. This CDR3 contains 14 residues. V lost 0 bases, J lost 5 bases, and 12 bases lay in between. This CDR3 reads CASSLAQIIDEQYF. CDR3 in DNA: TGCGCCAGCAGCTTGGCACAGATAATCGACGAGCAGTACTTC.

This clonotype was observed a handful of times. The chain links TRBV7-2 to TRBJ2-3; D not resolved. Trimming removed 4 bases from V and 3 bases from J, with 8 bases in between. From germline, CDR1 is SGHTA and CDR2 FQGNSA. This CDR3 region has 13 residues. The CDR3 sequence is CASSSPMTDTQYF. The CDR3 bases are TGTGCCAGCAGCTCCCCCATGACAGATACGCAGTATTTT.

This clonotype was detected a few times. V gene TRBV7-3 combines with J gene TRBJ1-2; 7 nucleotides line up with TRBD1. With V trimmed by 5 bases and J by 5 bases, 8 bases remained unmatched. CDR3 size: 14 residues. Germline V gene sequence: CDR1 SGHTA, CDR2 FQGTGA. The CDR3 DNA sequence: TGTGCCAGCAGCCTTGCAGGGGGGGAATATGGCTACACCTTC. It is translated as CASSLAGGEYGYTF.

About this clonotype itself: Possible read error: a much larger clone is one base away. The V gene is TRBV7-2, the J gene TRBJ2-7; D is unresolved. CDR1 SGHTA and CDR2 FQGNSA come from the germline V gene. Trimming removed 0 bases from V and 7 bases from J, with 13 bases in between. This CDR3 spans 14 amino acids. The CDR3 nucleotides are TGTGCCAGCAGCTTAGCGATTGAAGTGTGGGAGCAGTACTTC. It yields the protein CASSLAIEVWEQYF. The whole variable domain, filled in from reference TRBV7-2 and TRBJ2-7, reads GAGVSQSPSNKVTEKGKDVELRCDPISGHTALYWYRQSLGQGLEFLIYFQGNSAPDKSGLPSDRFSAERTGGSVSTLTIQRTQQEDSAVYLCASSLAIEVWEQYFGPGTRLTVT.

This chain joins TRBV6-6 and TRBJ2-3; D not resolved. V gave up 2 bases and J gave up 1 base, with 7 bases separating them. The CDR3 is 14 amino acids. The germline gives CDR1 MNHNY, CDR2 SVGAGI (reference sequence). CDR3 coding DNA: TGTGCCAGCAGTTACATTGGTGGCACAGATACGCAGTATTTT. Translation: CASSYIGGTDTQYF.

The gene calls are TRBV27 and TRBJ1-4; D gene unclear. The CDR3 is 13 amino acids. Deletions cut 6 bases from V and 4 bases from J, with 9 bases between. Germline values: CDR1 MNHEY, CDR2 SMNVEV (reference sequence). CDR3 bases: TGTGCCAGCAGGGGAGAACTTAATGAAAAACTGTTTTTT. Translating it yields CASRGELNEKLFF.

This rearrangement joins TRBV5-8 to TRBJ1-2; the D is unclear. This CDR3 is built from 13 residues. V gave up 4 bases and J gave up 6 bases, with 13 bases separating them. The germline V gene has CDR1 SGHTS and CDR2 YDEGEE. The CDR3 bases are TGTGCCAGCAGCCGCGTACACACCGATGGCTACACCTTC. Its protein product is CASSRVHTDGYTF.

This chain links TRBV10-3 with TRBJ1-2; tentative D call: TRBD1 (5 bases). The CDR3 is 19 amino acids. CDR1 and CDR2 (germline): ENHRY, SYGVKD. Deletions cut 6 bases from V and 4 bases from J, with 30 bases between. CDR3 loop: CAIRNSGTSKPVSLYGYTF. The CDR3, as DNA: TGTGCCATCAGGAACTCCGGGACCTCCAAACCAGTTTCCCTCTATGGCTACACCTTC.

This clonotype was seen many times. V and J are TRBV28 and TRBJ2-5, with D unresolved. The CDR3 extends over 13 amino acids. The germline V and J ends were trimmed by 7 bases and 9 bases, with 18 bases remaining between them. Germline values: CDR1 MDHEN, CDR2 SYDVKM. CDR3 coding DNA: TGTGCCAGCACTGGACGTCCCGGGTTGGCCCAGTACTTC. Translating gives CASTGRPGLAQYF.

The CDR3 DNA is TGCGCCAGCAGCCAAGAGCAGGGGCGGAACTATGGCTACACCTTC. Translating it yields CASSQEQGRNYGYTF. The chain couples TRBV4-3 to TRBJ1-2; D is possibly TRBD1 (6 bases). With 0 bases removed from V and 2 bases from J, the gap between germline ends came to 10 bases. The CDR3 spans 15 residues. Germline CDR1 and CDR2: LGHNA and YSLEER.

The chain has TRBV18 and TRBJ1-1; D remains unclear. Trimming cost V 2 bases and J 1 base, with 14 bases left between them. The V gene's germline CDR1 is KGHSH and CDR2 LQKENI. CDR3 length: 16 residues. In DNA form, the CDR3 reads TGTGCCAGCTCACCAAGTATCGGAGGGAGGAACACTGAAGCTTTCTTT. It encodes CASSPSIGGRNTEAFF.

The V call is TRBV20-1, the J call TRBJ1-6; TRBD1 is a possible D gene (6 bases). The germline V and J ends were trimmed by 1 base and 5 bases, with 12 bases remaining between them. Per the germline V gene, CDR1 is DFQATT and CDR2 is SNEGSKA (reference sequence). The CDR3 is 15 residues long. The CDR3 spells CSARGTEGDNSPLHF. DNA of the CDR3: TGCAGTGCTAGAGGGACAGAGGGCGATAATTCACCCCTCCACTTT.

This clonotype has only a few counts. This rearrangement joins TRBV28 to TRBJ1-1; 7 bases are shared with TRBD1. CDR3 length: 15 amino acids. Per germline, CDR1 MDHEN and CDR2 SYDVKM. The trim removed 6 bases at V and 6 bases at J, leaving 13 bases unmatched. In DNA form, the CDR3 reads TGTGCCAGCAGAATAAGACAGGGAGGAGGCGCTGAAGCTTTCTTT. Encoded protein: CASRIRQGGGAEAFF.

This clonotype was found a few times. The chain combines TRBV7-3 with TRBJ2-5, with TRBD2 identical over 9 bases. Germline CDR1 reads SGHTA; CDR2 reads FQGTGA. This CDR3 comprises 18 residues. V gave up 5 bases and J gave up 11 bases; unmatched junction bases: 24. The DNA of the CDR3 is TGTGCCAGCAGCCCCTCCCCCAGGGGAGCGGGAGGAAACAATGAGCAGTACTTC. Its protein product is CASSPSPRGAGGNNEQYF.

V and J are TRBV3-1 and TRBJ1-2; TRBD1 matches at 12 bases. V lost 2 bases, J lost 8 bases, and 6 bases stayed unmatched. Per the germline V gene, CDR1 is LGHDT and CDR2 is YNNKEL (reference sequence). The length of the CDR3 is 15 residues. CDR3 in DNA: TGTGCCAGCAGCCAAATTGGGACAGGGGGCGAAGGCTACACCTTC. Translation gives CASSQIGTGGEGYTF.

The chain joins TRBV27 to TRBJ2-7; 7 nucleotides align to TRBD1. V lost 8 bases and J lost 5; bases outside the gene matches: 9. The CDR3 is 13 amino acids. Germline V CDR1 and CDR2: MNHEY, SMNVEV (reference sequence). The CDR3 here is CASPRQGIHEQYF. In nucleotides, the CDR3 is TGTGCCAGCCCACGACAGGGTATCCACGAGCAGTACTTC.